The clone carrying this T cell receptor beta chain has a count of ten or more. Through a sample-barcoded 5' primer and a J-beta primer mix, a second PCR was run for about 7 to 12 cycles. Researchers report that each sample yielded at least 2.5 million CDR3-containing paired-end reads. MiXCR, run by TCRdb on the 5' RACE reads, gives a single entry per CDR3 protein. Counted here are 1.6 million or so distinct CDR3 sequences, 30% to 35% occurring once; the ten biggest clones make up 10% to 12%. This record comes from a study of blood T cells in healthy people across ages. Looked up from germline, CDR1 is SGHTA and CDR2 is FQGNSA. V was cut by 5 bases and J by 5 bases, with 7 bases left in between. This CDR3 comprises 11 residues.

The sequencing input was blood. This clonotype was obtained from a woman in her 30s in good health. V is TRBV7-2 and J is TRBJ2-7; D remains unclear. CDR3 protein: CASSPSHEQYF. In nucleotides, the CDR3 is TGTGCCAGCAGCCCCAGCCACGAGCAGTACTTC. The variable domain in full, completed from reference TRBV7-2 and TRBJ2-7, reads GAGVSQSPSNKVTEKGKDVELRCDPISGHTALYWYRQSLGQGLEFLIYFQGNSAPDKSGLPSDRFSAERTGGSVSTLTIQRTQQEDSAVYLCASSPSHEQYFGPGTRLTVT.